The next 19 T cell receptor beta chains were all read from a single sample in a study of cytomegalovirus exposure and HLA in healthy donors. Researchers ran the PCR with 60 Vbeta and 13 Jbeta primers. Profiling relied on immunoSEQ multiplex PCR, and the TCRdb table lists in-frame clones only, not all of them. The table shows about 130,000 clones, with around 83% occurring only once. The sample taken for sequencing was PBMCs. Every receptor here comes from a girl aged 2 to 10 in good health and CMV-seronegative.

This clone has more than one count but fewer than ten. The sample contains more than one DNA sequence encoding this CDR3. The V call is TRBV4-1, the J call TRBJ1-1, with D unclear. The CDR3 is 11 residues long. Germline CDR1 MGHRA, CDR2 YSYEKL. The ends were cut back, 3 bases at V and 11 bases at J, with 10 bases in the middle. Written as DNA, the CDR3 is TGCGCCAGCAGCCATCACCGGGGTGCTTTCTTT. This sequence encodes CASSHHRGAFF.

The rearrangement uses TRBV7-8 and TRBJ2-1; a weak D match, TRBD2 (5 bases). Germline assignment: CDR1 SGHVS and CDR2 FQNEAQ. This CDR3 contains 11 residues. V was cut by 5 bases and J by 6 bases, with 5 bases left in between. CDR3 nucleotides: TGTGCCAGCAGCGCGGGCAATGAGCAGTTCTTC. Residues: CASSAGNEQFF.

The chain links TRBV9 to TRBJ1-1, with D unclear. V gave up 4 bases and J gave up 0 bases, with 16 bases separating them. CDR1 is SGDLS and CDR2 is YYNGEE in the germline V gene. This CDR3 spans 16 amino acids. Here the CDR3 reads CASSFSDVGLNTEAFF. The CDR3 nucleotides read TGTGCCAGCAGCTTCTCCGATGTTGGGCTGAACACTGAAGCTTTCTTT.

V usage is TRBV5-5 and J usage is TRBJ2-1; 10 nucleotides agree with TRBD2. The CDR3 consists of 18 residues. V lost 1 base, J lost 5 bases, and 12 bases stayed unmatched. The germline V gene encodes CDR1 SGHKS and CDR2 YYEKEE (reference sequence). CDR3 in DNA: TGTGCCAGCAGCTTGCGGACTAGCGGAGGATTATCAAACAATGAGCAGTTCTTC. Protein sequence: CASSLRTSGGLSNNEQFF. Drawing the rest from reference TRBV5-5 and TRBJ2-1, the complete variable domain is DAGVTQSPTHLIKTRGQQVTLRCSPISGHKSVSWYQQVLGQGPQFIFQYYEKEERGRGNFPDRFSARQFPNYSSELNVNALLLGDSALYLCASSLRTSGGLSNNEQFFGPGTRLTVL.

The V call is TRBV27, the J call TRBJ2-7; 8 bases align to TRBD2. J was trimmed by 3 bases and V by 3 bases; bases with no gene match: 10. The germline V gene has CDR1 MNHEY and CDR2 SMNVEV (reference sequence). The CDR3 length is 16 residues. CDR3 bases: TGTGCCAGCAGTTTTCTCGCCGGGACTAGAGTCTACGAGCAGTACTTC. This translates into CASSFLAGTRVYEQYF.

The chain couples TRBV5-1 to TRBJ2-2; D uncertain. This CDR3 spans 13 amino acids. Per germline, CDR1 SGHRS and CDR2 YFSETQ. V was shortened by 2 bases and J by 5 bases, with 7 bases between the two germline ends. Written as DNA, the CDR3 is TGCGCCAGCAGCTTCAAACAGACCGGGGAGCTGTTTTTT. Amino acid sequence: CASSFKQTGELFF.

This clone was counted a single time. This chain joins TRBV25-1 and TRBJ2-1; TRBD2 is a possible D gene (5 bases). V dropped 1 base and J dropped 2 bases, with 18 bases sitting between them. Germline V gene sequence: CDR1 MGHDK, CDR2 SYGVNS. This CDR3 has 18 residues. The CDR3 loop reads CASSEFRFQAVPYNEQFF. The CDR3 region has the DNA TGTGCCAGCAGTGAATTCAGGTTTCAAGCGGTTCCCTACAATGAGCAGTTCTTC.

The chain couples TRBV7-2 to TRBJ1-6, with D possibly TRBD1 on 6 matching bases. The V end lost 0 bases, the J end lost 8 bases, and 14 bases lay between the germline ends. Looked up from germline, CDR1 is SGHTA and CDR2 is FQGNSA. The CDR3 loop spans 16 amino acids. The CDR3 DNA follows: TGTGCCAGCAGCTTAGCGAGCAGGGGTTCCCATTCACCCCTCCACTTT. Translated: CASSLASRGSHSPLHF. The whole variable domain, filled in from reference TRBV7-2 and TRBJ1-6, reads GAGVSQSPSNKVTEKGKDVELRCDPISGHTALYWYRQSLGQGLEFLIYFQGNSAPDKSGLPSDRFSAERTGGSVSTLTIQRTQQEDSAVYLCASSLASRGSHSPLHFGNGTRLTVT.

V usage is TRBV7-3 and J usage is TRBJ2-3, with TRBD2 identical over 8 bases. This CDR3 is 16 amino acids long. V was clipped by 5 bases and J by 0 bases; unmatched bases: 7. Germline CDR1 reads SGHTA; CDR2 reads FQGTGA. The chain's CDR3 is CASSPNGRGSTDTQYF. CDR3 bases: TGTGCCAGCAGCCCGAACGGGAGGGGTAGCACAGATACGCAGTATTTT. Complete variable domain (other parts from reference TRBV7-3 and TRBJ2-3): GAGVSQTPSNKVTEKGKYVELRCDPISGHTALYWYRQSLGQGPEFLIYFQGTGAADDSGLPNDRFFAVRPEGSVSTLKIQRTERGDSAVYLCASSPNGRGSTDTQYFGPGTRLTVL.

The chain employs TRBV28 and TRBJ1-5; 8 nucleotides agree with TRBD1. Per germline, CDR1 MDHEN and CDR2 SYDVKM. V shed 3 bases and J 7 bases; nucleotides not matched to a gene: 8. CDR3 length: 15 amino acids. The CDR3 region has the DNA TGTGCCAGCAGTTTGGTCGACAGGGGATACCAGCCCCAGCATTTT. Encoded protein: CASSLVDRGYQPQHF.

The chain has TRBV2 and TRBJ2-7; D unresolved. Trimming cost V 7 bases and J 1 base, with 5 bases left between them. The germline CDR1 and CDR2 sequences are SNHLY and FYNNEI. The CDR3 loop spans 11 amino acids. This CDR3 reads CASIISYEQYF. The CDR3, as DNA: TGTGCCAGCATTATTTCCTACGAGCAGTACTTC.

In the case of this clone: At one of its ends the junction is not consistent with the germline gene, which may arise from a read error. The chain employs TRBV11-2 and TRBJ1-6; a possible D gene is TRBD1 (6 bases). Germline-derived CDR1 and CDR2 are SGHAT and FQNNGV. The CDR3 consists of 12 residues. The CDR3 sequence: CASSLDSRGIFF. CDR3 sequence (DNA): TGTGCCAGCAGCTTAGATTCTAGGGGGATTTTTTTT.

This clone showed up just once. This chain connects TRBV30 to TRBJ2-7; 8 bases are shared with TRBD2. The CDR3 is 13 residues long. Germline CDR1 and CDR2: GTSNPN and SVGIG (reference sequence). After removal of 2 bases from V and 2 bases from J, the junction contained 2 bases not matched to a gene. CDR3 in amino acids: CAWSTSGTYEQYF. As DNA, the CDR3 is TGTGCCTGGAGTACTAGCGGTACCTACGAGCAGTACTTC.

The rearrangement uses TRBV27 and TRBJ2-5, with 7 bases aligning to TRBD2. The CDR3 spans 13 residues. Germline V lookup: CDR1 MNHEY, CDR2 SMNVEV (reference sequence). V trimming: 3 bases; J trimming: 5 bases; junction bases outside the gene matches: 3. CDR3 DNA sequence: TGTGCCAGCAGTTTCAGCGGGGAGGAGACCCAGTACTTC. Translating it yields CASSFSGEETQYF.

This chain connects TRBV6-1 to TRBJ2-7; 8 nucleotides match TRBD2. Per germline, CDR1 MNHNS and CDR2 SASEGT. The CDR3 length is 14 residues. V shed 2 bases, J shed 7 bases, and the junction held 7 bases outside the gene matches. The CDR3 DNA follows: TGTGCCAGCAGTGAAATAGCGGGACCGTATGAGCAGTACTTC. Translated: CASSEIAGPYEQYF.

The rearrangement links TRBV18 to TRBJ2-7, with 11 bases identical to TRBD2. This CDR3 region has 15 residues. CDR1 is KGHSH, CDR2 LQKENI, per germline. V lost 4 bases and J lost 1; bases outside the gene matches: 3. In DNA form, the CDR3 reads TGTGCCAGCTCACTGGGGACTAGCGGATCCTACGAGCAGTACTTC. Protein: CASSLGTSGSYEQYF.

The gene calls are TRBV4-3 and TRBJ2-1, with D possibly being TRBD2 (7 bases). Per the germline V gene, CDR1 is LGHNA and CDR2 is YSLEER. This CDR3 is 17 amino acids long. V was pared by 0 bases and J by 0 bases, with 12 bases between. In nucleotides, the CDR3 is TGCGCCAGCAGCCAAGATAGGGGGGGGGTCTCCTACAATGAGCAGTTCTTC. It specifies CASSQDRGGVSYNEQFF.

This chain links TRBV6-1 with TRBJ1-5, with 7 bases matching TRBD1. V gave up 5 bases and J gave up 4 bases; unmatched junction bases: 8. The CDR3 has 15 amino acids. Germline V CDR1 and CDR2: MNHNS, SASEGT. The CDR3 sequence: CASSLSGGNNQPQHF. The DNA for the CDR3 is TGTGCCAGCAGTCTTTCAGGGGGTAATAATCAGCCCCAGCATTTT.

The rearrangement links TRBV2 to TRBJ2-2, with D perhaps matching TRBD1 (5 bases). This CDR3 contains 15 residues. Trimming removed 3 bases from V and 3 bases from J, with 11 bases in between. Per germline, CDR1 SNHLY and CDR2 FYNNEI. This CDR3 reads CASSDKQADTGELFF. In nucleotides, the CDR3 is TGTGCCAGCAGTGATAAACAGGCGGACACCGGGGAGCTGTTTTTT. Filled out from reference TRBV2 and TRBJ2-2, the complete variable domain reads EPEVTQTPSHQVTQMGQEVILRCVPISNHLYFYWYRQILGQKVEFLVSFYNNEISEKSEIFDDQFSVERPDGSNFTLKIRSTKLEDSAMYFCASSDKQADTGELFFGEGSRLTVL.